Each of the 20 T cell receptor beta chains below was sequenced from the same sample in a study of regulatory T cells in long-lasting Graves disease. Time point reported: newly diagnosed GD, antithyroid drugs for less than 3 months. PBMC RNA was the source of the TCR library. HTBI primers from iRepertoire and Arm-PCR of CDR3 regions yielded the TCR beta libraries. TCRdb fed the multiplex PCR reads into MiXCR, producing one record per CDR3 protein. Seen here are approximately 400,000 distinct CDR3 sequences, about 15% observed once, and the top ten hold over 15%. These data were also filed under a second study, of T cells in Graves' hyperthyroidism and ophthalmopathy.

Sequenced here: peripheral blood mononuclear cells (PBMCs), sampled at new diagnosis, from a patient treated with antithyroid drugs. The receptors stem from a woman in her 30s with Graves disease.

This clonotype was recorded at least ten times. The chain combines TRBV3-1 with TRBJ2-3; D remains ambiguous. CDR3 length equals 12 residues. The V end was cut by 0 bases, the J end by 5 bases, with 3 bases between. Germline loops: CDR1 LGHDT, CDR2 YNNKEL (reference sequence). CDR3 sequence: CASSQDVDTQYF. The CDR3 nucleotides are TGTGCCAGCAGCCAAGATGTAGATACGCAGTATTTT.

This clonotype has at least ten counts. The chain combines TRBV15 with TRBJ2-3; the match to TRBD2 covers 7 bases. The CDR3 has 20 residues. Germline V gene data show CDR1 as LNHNV and CDR2 as YYDKDF (reference sequence). The V and J ends lost 1 base and 0 bases, in that order; junction bases with no gene match: 16. This CDR3 is CATSRVGGGPSETSTDTQYF. The CDR3 bases are TGTGCCACCAGCAGAGTGGGGGGAGGGCCCTCGGAGACGAGCACAGATACGCAGTATTTT.

The sample holds a few counts of this clonotype. This chain's CDR3 is CASSSPRTGGSETQYF. As DNA, the CDR3 is TGTGCCAGTTCCTCCCCGAGGACAGGGGGCTCAGAGACCCAGTACTTC. The chain uses TRBV27 and TRBJ2-5; 11 bases line up with TRBD1. The CDR3 length is 16 residues. With V trimmed by 9 bases and J by 4 bases, 13 bases remained unmatched. CDR1 is MNHEY, CDR2 SMNVEV, per germline (reference sequence).

The table lists this clonotype with many counts. The V call is TRBV11-2, the J call TRBJ2-3; 8 bases fit TRBD2. The CDR3 runs to 18 residues. The junction had 10 bases not matched to a gene; V was cut back by 0 bases and J by 2 bases. Germline-derived CDR1 and CDR2 are SGHAT and FQNNGV. The CDR3 DNA reads TGTGCCAGCAGCTTAGAGGCGGGAGGTGCAACATACACAGATACGCAGTATTTT. It is translated as CASSLEAGGATYTDTQYF.

This clonotype has more than one count but fewer than ten. The J gene is TRBJ2-3, the V gene TRBV4-1, with D perhaps TRBD1 or TRBD2 (5 bases each). V was pared by 0 bases and J by 2 bases, with 12 bases between. This CDR3 has 16 residues. Germline lookup yields CDR1 MGHRA and CDR2 YSYEKL. The CDR3 DNA reads as TGCGCCAGCAGCCAAGATAGGGCCGGGACCACAGATACGCAGTATTTT. Translating gives CASSQDRAGTTDTQYF.

This clonotype was seen ten or more times. This chain uses TRBV29-1 with TRBJ1-2; D might be TRBD1 (6 bases). Trimming stripped 6 bases from V and 4 bases from J, with 15 bases between. CDR1 and CDR2 (germline): SQVTM, ANQGSEA. The CDR3 contains 13 residues. CDR3 sequence reads: CSVTGFSGYGYTF. The CDR3 DNA is TGCAGCGTAACAGGGTTTTCGGGCTATGGCTACACCTTC.

The J gene is TRBJ2-3, the V gene TRBV19; D gene ambiguous. This CDR3 has 13 amino acids. CDR1 is LNHDA, CDR2 SQIVND, per germline (reference sequence). The V end was cut by 0 bases, the J end by 4 bases, with 5 bases between. CDR3 region: CASSIDVPDTQYF. As DNA, the CDR3 is TGTGCCAGTAGTATAGACGTTCCAGATACGCAGTATTTT.

The table lists this clonotype with many counts. The chain couples TRBV25-1 to TRBJ2-7; 7 positions agree with TRBD1. The CDR3 is 17 amino acids. CDR1 is MGHDK, CDR2 SYGVNS, per germline. V lost 8 bases to trimming and J lost 0 bases; unmatched junction nucleotides: 16. CDR3 nucleotides: TGTGCCAGCGAGACACTAAGGGGACAGTCGAGCTCCTACGAGCAGTACTTC. Protein sequence: CASETLRGQSSSYEQYF.

Of note for this clonotype: Mismatch with germline at one junction end may stem from a read error. The CDR3, as DNA: TGTGCCAGCAGTTTGCAGGTTCTCACCGGGGAGCTGTCTTTT. It is translated as CASSLQVLTGELSF. The chain uses TRBV12-3 or TRBV12-4 and TRBJ2-2; TRBD2 might be the D (5 bases). The CDR3 runs to 14 residues.

The chain joins TRBV7-6 to TRBJ1-1; D not resolved. The germline gives CDR1 SGHVS, CDR2 FNYEAQ. V was cut by 0 bases and J by 9 bases, with 14 bases left in between. The CDR3 runs to 14 residues. Here the CDR3 DNA reads TGTGCCAGCAGCTTAGCTTTTTGGGCAGATCAAGCTTTCTTT. As protein: CASSLAFWADQAFF.

Many counts were recorded for this clonotype. The chain is built from TRBV2 and TRBJ2-1, with 10 bases matching TRBD2. Germline lookup yields CDR1 SNHLY and CDR2 FYNNEI. V lost 8 bases and J lost 6; bases outside the gene matches: 7. The CDR3 is made up of 14 amino acids. The CDR3 is CASCRTSGVNEQFF. The CDR3 bases are TGTGCCAGCTGCAGGACTAGCGGAGTCAATGAGCAGTTCTTC.

This clonotype turned up a few times. One end of the junction does not line up with germline, which may come from a read error. The rearrangement joins TRBV5-1 to TRBJ2-5, with D maybe TRBD1 (6 bases). The length of the CDR3 is 17 residues. From germline, CDR1 is SGHRS and CDR2 YFSETQ. The DNA for the CDR3 is TGTGCCAGCAGCGTTACCGGTGGGACACCCTCTCGGAATGAGCAGTACTTC. Amino acids: CASSVTGGTPSRNEQYF.

This clonotype has at least ten counts. This chain joins TRBV6-2 or TRBV6-3 and TRBJ1-1, with D perhaps TRBD1 (6 bases). V shed 0 bases and J shed 5 bases, with 13 bases lying between them. Germline lookup yields CDR1 MNHEY and CDR2 SVGEGT. There are 15 residues in the CDR3. Here the CDR3 DNA reads TGTGCCAGCAGTTACTCGAACAGGGAAGGGACTGAAGCTTTCTTT. Amino acids: CASSYSNREGTEAFF.

This clonotype was observed a few times. The V call is TRBV29-1, the J call TRBJ2-7; TRBD2 agrees at 13 bases. The CDR3 is made up of 15 amino acids. V lost 4 bases and J lost 3; bases outside the gene matches: 6. Germline-derived CDR1 and CDR2 are SQVTM and ANQGSEA. CDR3 sequence: CSVVKWTSGGYEQYF. The CDR3 DNA reads TGCAGCGTTGTCAAATGGACTAGCGGGGGCTACGAGCAGTACTTC.

The CDR3 loop is CASSLEGQGYLVAGNTIYF. The CDR3 bases are TGTGCCAGCAGCTTAGAGGGACAGGGATATCTCGTCGCTGGAAACACCATATATTTT. J is TRBJ1-3 and V is TRBV7-2, with 9 bases identical to TRBD1. Germline CDR1 and CDR2: SGHTA and FQGNSA. The CDR3 length is 19 residues. V dropped 1 base and J dropped 2; count of bases not matched to a gene: 12.

The J gene is TRBJ2-2, the V gene TRBV24-1; no clear D gene. Germline CDR1 reads KGHDR; CDR2 reads SFDVKD. The CDR3 is made up of 15 amino acids. The ends were cut back, 1 base at V and 1 base at J, with 6 bases in the middle. CDR3 in amino acids: CATSDLNLNTGELFF. For the CDR3, the DNA is TGTGCCACCAGTGATTTAAACCTGAACACCGGGGAGCTGTTTTTT.

The sample holds many counts of this clonotype. Here the CDR3 reads CASSSLWDPYGYTF. The DNA for the CDR3 is TGTGCCAGCAGTTCACTCTGGGACCCATATGGCTACACCTTC. The J gene is TRBJ1-2, the V gene TRBV12-3 or TRBV12-4; D possibly corresponds to TRBD1 (5 bases). V was cut by 4 bases and J by 5 bases, with 14 bases left in between. This CDR3 contains 14 residues.

This clonotype appeared many times. The V gene is TRBV7-8, the J gene TRBJ2-7; 8 bases line up with TRBD2. Germline values: CDR1 SGHVS, CDR2 FQNEAQ. This CDR3 is built from 19 residues. V shed 4 bases, J shed 6 bases, and the junction held 23 bases outside the gene matches. The CDR3 region has the DNA TGTGCCAGCAGCTCCGGGGCCGGGACTAGTTCCGTCCCGGGGGGCGAGCAGTACTTC. Residues: CASSSGAGTSSVPGGEQYF.

This sequence joins TRBV5-1 and TRBJ1-1, with 7 bases matching TRBD1. The CDR3 extends over 16 amino acids. The V gene's germline CDR1 is SGHRS and CDR2 YFSETQ. The ends lost 0 bases at V and 3 bases at J; junction bases unmatched: 8. CDR3 sequence (DNA): TGCGCCAGCAGCTTGGAACCGACAGGGTGGGACACTGAAGCTTTCTTT. It codes for CASSLEPTGWDTEAFF.

Concerning this clonotype: Because it lacks the conserved phenylalanine or tryptophan at the end, this CDR3 is likely a read error. The chain joins TRBV12-5 to TRBJ1-5, with D unclear. Germline CDR1 and CDR2: LGHNT and FRNRAP. The germline V and J ends were trimmed by 1 base and 7 bases, with 17 bases remaining between them. There are 16 residues in the CDR3. This CDR3 is CASGLGQGSSGQPQHL. DNA of the CDR3: TGTGCTAGTGGTTTGGGACAAGGCAGCTCAGGCCAGCCCCAGCATCTT.